This T cell receptor (beta chain) is drawn from a study of cytomegalovirus exposure and HLA in healthy donors. V lost 5 bases to trimming and J lost 7 bases, with 17 bases between them. Germline values: CDR1 GTSNPN, CDR2 SVGIG (reference sequence). This CDR3 is built from 14 residues. Primers: 60 Vbeta forward and 13 Jbeta reverse. Clones were read by immunoSEQ multiplex PCR, and TCRdb kept only the in-frame ones, dropping some. The data hold about 140,000 clones, with 70% to 75% observed a single time. Sequenced material: PBMCs. This chain connects TRBV30 to TRBJ1-4; a possible D gene is TRBD1 (6 bases). This receptor was obtained from a human donor in good health. The CDR3 DNA follows: TGTGCCTGGGATCAGGGGAAGGTTGGTGAAAAACTGTTTTTT. Its translation is CAWDQGKVGEKLFF.